This note documents a single T cell receptor (beta chain) sequence. The V gene's germline CDR1 is KGHSH and CDR2 LQKENI. This CDR3 spans 16 amino acids. The J segment lost 2 bases and the V segment lost 3 bases, leaving 7 bases of the junction unmatched. Participants were aged 18 to 89 years, lived in under 30 US areas, and enrolled virtually. Cohort 3 donors were reported recovered after two negative PCRs, clearance, or symptom resolution. The sample belongs to a study of blood T cell repertoires in COVID-19. Whole-study context: COVID-19 samples collected from the United States, Italy and Spain covered acute and convalescent phases. PBMCs, B-cell-depleted T cells, or T cells provided the cDNA or gDNA that made up the material.

The assay was immunoSEQ multiplex PCR, and TCRdb's table has in-frame clones only and misses some. The table has 180,000 or so clones, around 80% seen once. Sequenced material: PBMCs or T cells enriched from blood (not recorded which). The rearrangement uses TRBV18 and TRBJ1-1; 9 bases are shared with TRBD1. This TCR derives from a man in his fifties or sixties who had recovered from COVID-19. DNA of the CDR3: TGTGCCAGCTCACCCTTTGAGGGACAGGGTAACACTGAAGCTTTCTTT. This codes for CASSPFEGQGNTEAFF.